These T cell receptor beta chains were read from a single sample in a study of T cell repertoires in cytomegalovirus infection. Their target antigens are unknown. TCRdb re-called the reads through MiXCR, storing one row per CDR3 protein. The data show fewer than 950,000 distinct CDR3 sequences, with approximately 29% seen just once and roughly 12% held by the top ten. The sequences come from cultured CD8+ T cells from PBMCs, collected from culture after CMV antigen stimulation. The receptors derive from a human donor in good health (CMV status not recorded). Some clones in this sample may be carry-over from other donors' samples. CDR3s include the opening cysteine and the closing phenylalanine or tryptophan. A D gene is named only where the DNA matches it firmly. Rows give clone size only sometimes, using once, few, many, or a class for an expanded clone.

V	D	J	size	DNA	CDR3
TRBV4-1	-	TRBJ2-3	-	TGCGCCACCGGAATGGTCGTTGGCACAGATACGCAGTATTTT	CATGMVVGTDTQYF
TRBV7-2	TRBD1	TRBJ1-3	many	TGTGCCAGCAGCCTATGGGACAGCCTTGGAAACACCATATATTTT	CASSLWDSLGNTIYF
TRBV19	-	TRBJ2-1	few	TGTGCCAGTAGTACTGGACCCAACAATGAGCAGTTCTTC	CASSTGPNNEQFF
TRBV14	TRBD2	TRBJ2-5	-	TGTGCCAGCTGCCAAGATTTGAGCGGGGGTGGGGAGACCCAGTACTTC	CASCQDLSGGGETQYF
TRBV4-1	-	TRBJ2-1	-	TGCGCCAGCAGCCAAGAACGCTTTGGCCTCAATGAGCAGTTCTTC	CASSQERFGLNEQFF
TRBV27	-	TRBJ2-7	-	TGTGCCAGCAGTTTATCGGGACACCCGTCCTACGAGCAGTACTTC	CASSLSGHPSYEQYF
TRBV7-6	-	TRBJ2-2	-	TGTGCCAGCAGATGGGGATCCGGGGAGCTGTTTTTT	CASRWGSGELFF
TRBV28	-	TRBJ1-2	-	TGTGCCAGCAAGACCGATCGGGACCAATGGGCCTATGGCTACACCTTC	CASKTDRDQWAYGYTF
TRBV6-6	TRBD1	TRBJ2-7	few	TGTGCCAGCAGCTTATTCCGGGACAGGGGGGGATTCTACGAGCAGTACTTC	CASSLFRDRGGFYEQYF
TRBV6-1	TRBD2	TRBJ2-1	-	TGTGGGGGGGGGGTTAGCCCCTACAATGAGCAGTTCTTC	CGGGVSPYNEQFF
TRBV5-5	-	TRBJ1-5	few	TGTGCCAGCAGCGGGCCAGGGTCGGGTCAGCCCCAGCATTTT	CASSGPGSGQPQHF
TRBV20-1	TRBD1	TRBJ2-7	many	TGCAGTGCTAGAGCTGCCGGGACAGGGGGGGTCTACGAGCAGTACTTC	CSARAAGTGGVYEQYF
TRBV27	TRBD1	TRBJ1-1	-	TGTGCCTCGACAGGGGGCGGGAACACTGAAGCTTTCTTT	CASTGGGNTEAFF
TRBV12-3/TRBV12-4	-	TRBJ1-4	-	TGTGCCAGCAGTCGAGGGCGGGGGGCCGATGAAAAACTGTTTTTT	CASSRGRGADEKLFF
TRBV5-4	-	TRBJ2-1	-	TGTGCCAGCAGCTGGGGGACGGAGCAGTTCTTC	CASSWGTEQFF
TRBV5-5	TRBD2	TRBJ2-1	few	TGTGCCAGCAGCTTGTTCGGGGGGGACAATGAGCAGTTCTTC	CASSLFGGDNEQFF
TRBV27	-	TRBJ2-7	few	TGTGCCAGCAGTACATACCGGGACGGGACCTACGAGCAGTACTTC	CASSTYRDGTYEQYF
TRBV7-6	-	TRBJ2-5	-	TGTGCCAGCAGCTTATTGCACAGGGACGAAGAGACCCAGTACTTC	CASSLLHRDEETQYF
TRBV5-6	-	TRBJ2-7	-	TGTGCCAGCAGCTCAGATGGGGAGCAGTACTTC	CASSSDGEQYF
TRBV27	TRBD2	TRBJ2-2	-	TGTGCCAGCAGGAGAAGCGGGGTAACTGAGCTGTTTTTT	CASRRSGVTELFF
TRBV7-9	TRBD1	TRBJ1-1	-	TGTGCCAGCAGCCCCGCAGGGGGCGCCGCTGAAGCTTTCTTT	CASSPAGGAAEAFF
TRBV12-3/TRBV12-4	-	TRBJ1-4	-	TGTGCCAGCGCCAGGGAAACTAATGAAAGACTGTTTTTT	CASARETNERLFF
TRBV15	-	TRBJ1-1	-	TGTGCCACCAGCTCTCGCGGGGGGTTCATGAACACTGAAGCTTTCTTT	CATSSRGGFMNTEAFF
TRBV7-9	-	TRBJ1-1	-	TGTGCCAGCAGCGTAAGAGGAGGAGTACCTAACACTGAAGCTTTCTTT	CASSVRGGVPNTEAFF
TRBV4-1	-	TRBJ1-5	few	TGCGCCAGCAGCCAAGGGGGTTGGCAGCCCCAGCATTTT	CASSQGGWQPQHF
TRBV7-2	TRBD1	TRBJ1-2	-	TGTGCCAGCAGCGCCCGGGACAGAAAGTTCTATGGCTACACCTTC	CASSARDRKFYGYTF
TRBV6-6	-	TRBJ1-1	-	TGTGCCGGTGTGGACAGTCGTAACACTGAAGCTTTCTTT	CAGVDSRNTEAFF
TRBV19	-	TRBJ2-1	-	TGTGCCAGTAGTGCCCACTCCGGAGGCTCCTACAATGAGCAGTTCTTC	CASSAHSGGSYNEQFF
TRBV5-4	TRBD1	TRBJ2-7	-	TGTGCCAGCACCGCCGCAGGGGGAAGGTTATTGAGCGAGCAGTACTTC	CASTAAGGRLLSEQYF
TRBV6-2/TRBV6-3	-	TRBJ2-5	-	TGTGCCAGCATCTCTTTCGAAGAGACCCAGTACTTC	CASISFEETQYF
TRBV15	-	TRBJ1-1	-	TGTGCCACCAGCAGAGAATCAGGGAACACTGAAGCTTTCTTT	CATSRESGNTEAFF
TRBV4-1	TRBD1	TRBJ2-1	few	TGCGCCAGCAGCCAAGCGACAGGGGGCGGTGAGCAGTTCTTC	CASSQATGGGEQFF
TRBV4-3	-	TRBJ2-3	-	TGCGCCAGCAGCCAAGATTCCTCACCCGGAGATACGCAGTATTTT	CASSQDSSPGDTQYF
TRBV10-2	-	TRBJ1-5	-	TGCGCCAGCTCGGGCGAGGGCGTGGATCCGCCCCAGCATTTT	CASSGEGVDPPQHF
TRBV6-2/TRBV6-3	TRBD1	TRBJ2-6	-	TGTGCCAGCAGTTACGCTCCGGGACAGGGGGCGCCCGGGGCCAACGTCCTGACTTTC	CASSYAPGQGAPGANVLTF
TRBV2	-	TRBJ2-3	-	TGTGCCAGCGTCGATGGGAAGCGGGCCACAGATACGCAGTATTTT	CASVDGKRATDTQYF
TRBV20-1	-	TRBJ2-3	few	TGCAGTGCTAGGGACTTTGTCACAGATACGCAGTATTTT	CSARDFVTDTQYF
TRBV7-8	TRBD1	TRBJ2-5	few	TGTGCCAGCAGCTTAGTAGGAGCCGGGACAGGGGGGACCCAGTACTTC	CASSLVGAGTGGTQYF
TRBV4-1	-	TRBJ2-1	-	TGCGCCAGCAGCCAAGTCTCCTATGCTGAGCAGTTCTTC	CASSQVSYAEQFF
TRBV7-2	TRBD1	TRBJ1-2	many	TGTGCCAGCAGCTCCTTCGACAGGGACTATGGCTACACCTTC	CASSSFDRDYGYTF
TRBV6-1	TRBD1	TRBJ1-1	-	TGTGCCAGCAGTTGGGACAGGGGGCTAAGTGAAGCTTTCTTT	CASSWDRGLSEAFF
TRBV6-5	-	TRBJ1-3	-	TGTGCCAGCAGTTACACCGCTAGCTCTGGAAACACCATATATTTT	CASSYTASSGNTIYF
TRBV13	-	TRBJ1-2	-	TGTGCCAGCAGCTCGGGGAGGGGACGTGGCTACACCTTC	CASSSGRGRGYTF
TRBV14	TRBD2	TRBJ2-2	few	TGTGCCAGCAGTCAACTAGCGGCGAACACCGGGGAGCTGTTTTTT	CASSQLAANTGELFF
TRBV7-9	-	TRBJ2-3	once	TGTGCCAGCAGCTCCCCCACGTACACGGATACGCAGTATTTT	CASSSPTYTDTQYF
TRBV7-2	TRBD2	TRBJ2-1	many	TGTGCCAGCAGCTTATTCGGACTAGACTACAATGAGCAGTTCTTC	CASSLFGLDYNEQFF